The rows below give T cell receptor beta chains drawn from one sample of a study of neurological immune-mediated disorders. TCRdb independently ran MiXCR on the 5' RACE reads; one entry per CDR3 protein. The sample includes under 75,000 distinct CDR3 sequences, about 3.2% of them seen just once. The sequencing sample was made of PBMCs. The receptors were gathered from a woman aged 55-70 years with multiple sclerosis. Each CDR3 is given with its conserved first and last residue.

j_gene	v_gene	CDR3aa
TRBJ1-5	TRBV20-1	CSARTYRDYSNQPQHF
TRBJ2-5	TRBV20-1	CSARDRVSGLQTQYF
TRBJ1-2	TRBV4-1	CASSQEGYRGYGYTF
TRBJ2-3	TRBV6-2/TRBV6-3	CASSPGSTGTQYF
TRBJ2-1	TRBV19	CASSTSGGGYNEQFF
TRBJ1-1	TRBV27	CAGNRDMNTEAFF
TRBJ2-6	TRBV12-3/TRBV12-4	CASSLDRRGSAGANVLTF
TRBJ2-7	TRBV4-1	CASSLLLKGLAATYEQYF
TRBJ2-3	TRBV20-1	CSAFVPGGLGDTQYF
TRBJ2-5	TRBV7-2	CASSTPRGTQYF
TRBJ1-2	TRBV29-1	CSVYTGGRNGYTF
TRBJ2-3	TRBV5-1	CASSYFSGRAGDTQYF
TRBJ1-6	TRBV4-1	CASSQERGSYNSPLHF
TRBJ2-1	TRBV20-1	CSARDRWGPDRGLYNEQFF
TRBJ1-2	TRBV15	CATSSFTGGYTF
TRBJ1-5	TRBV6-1	CASSETGLNQPQHF
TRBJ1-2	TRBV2	CASSGWTGGVSGYTF
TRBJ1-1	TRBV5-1	CASSSWENTEAFF
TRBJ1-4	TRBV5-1	CASSFHTATNEKLFF
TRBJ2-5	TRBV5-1	CASSLGKETQYF
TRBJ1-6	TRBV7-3	CASSSKAASPLHF
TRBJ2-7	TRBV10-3	CAISSGIRNEQYF
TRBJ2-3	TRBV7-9	CASMGPTDTQYF
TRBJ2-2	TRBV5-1	CASSLLEGTAGELFF
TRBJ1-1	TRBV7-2	CASSLAGATNTEAFF
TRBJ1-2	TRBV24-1	CATSDHRGDYGYTF
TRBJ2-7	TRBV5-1	CASGTSAYEQYF
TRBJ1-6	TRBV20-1	CSGGRTNSPLHF
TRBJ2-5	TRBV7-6	CATNNPSGETQYF
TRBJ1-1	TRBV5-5	CASSWTVMNTEAFF
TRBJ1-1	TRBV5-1	CASSLFGSTEAFF
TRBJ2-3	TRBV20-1	CSARDRLANTDTQYF
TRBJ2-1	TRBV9	CASSVGPGLANEQFF
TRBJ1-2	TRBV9	CASSVGPGASNYGYTF
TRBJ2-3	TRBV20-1	CSTSRSTDTQYF
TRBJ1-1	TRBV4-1	CASSRRDLNTEAFF
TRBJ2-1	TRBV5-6	CASSSTTSGAIYNEQFF
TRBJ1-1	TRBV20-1	CSASGGGTEAFF
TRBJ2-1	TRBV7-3	CASSLWATGGSSYNEQFF
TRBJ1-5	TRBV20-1	CSARQGNNQPQHF
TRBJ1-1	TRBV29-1	CSVGHRMNTEAFF
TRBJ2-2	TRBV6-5	CASSYTPRQGGELFF
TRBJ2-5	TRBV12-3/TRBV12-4	CASSSHSGGAGETQYF
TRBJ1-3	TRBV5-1	CASSLAGYSTIYF
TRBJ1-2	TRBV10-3	CAISGVQGLDGYTF
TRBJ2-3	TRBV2	CANSQGVTDTQYF
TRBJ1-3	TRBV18	CASSPGPPEHTIYF
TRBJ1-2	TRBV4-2	CASSQATGVGYTF
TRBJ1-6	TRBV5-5	CASSLEGPSPLHF
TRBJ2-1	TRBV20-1	CSARKASGYNEQFF
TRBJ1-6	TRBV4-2	CASSQDTLFGQGSPLHF